Presented here are 14 T cell receptor beta chains from one specimen sequenced in a study of blood T cell repertoires in COVID-19. Method: immunoSEQ multiplex PCR; TCRdb's copy keeps in-frame clones and lacks some. The data show about 360,000 clones, with approximately 86% seen just once and more than 2% held by the top ten. The sample consisted of PBMCs or T cells enriched from blood (not recorded which). The receptors shown here come from a woman aged 35 to 49 with acute COVID-19.

This clone turned up a few times. V and J are TRBV27 and TRBJ1-1; no definite D call. This CDR3 comprises 14 residues. Trimming cost V 0 bases and J 3 bases, with 8 bases left between them. Germline V gives CDR1 MNHEY, CDR2 SMNVEV (reference sequence). CDR3 loop: CASSLSFGDTEAFF. DNA for the CDR3: TGTGCCAGCAGTTTATCTTTCGGTGACACTGAAGCTTTCTTT.

The V gene is TRBV7-5, the J gene TRBJ1-2; the table names TRBD1, a call not compared with the DNA. TRBV7-5 is a documented pseudogene. The CDR3 is 14 residues long. The CDR3 DNA reads as TGTGCCAGAAGGGTTCTCAGGGGCGCAGGTGGCTACACCTTC. Protein: CARRVLRGAGGYTF.

This clone came up a few times. Other DNA sequences in the same sample also yield this CDR3. This chain joins TRBV9 and TRBJ1-1, with D hard to call. Germline V gene lookup returns CDR1 SGDLS and CDR2 YYNGEE. V dropped 4 bases and J dropped 4 bases, with 17 bases sitting between them. The CDR3 covers 15 residues. The CDR3 is CASSITGGRTTEAFF. The CDR3 nucleotides read TGTGCCAGCAGCATAACTGGAGGGAGGACCACTGAAGCTTTCTTT.

This chain joins TRBV30 and TRBJ1-2; 9 nucleotides line up with TRBD1. V lost 7 bases and J lost 6; bases outside the gene matches: 6. Germline CDR1 reads GTSNPN; CDR2 reads SVGIG (reference sequence). The CDR3 is made up of 12 amino acids. CDR3 region: CASYDRGDGYTF. The CDR3 DNA sequence: TGTGCCTCCTATGACAGGGGGGATGGCTACACCTTC.

The chain has TRBV9 and TRBJ1-5, with 8 nucleotides matching TRBD1. Trimming removed 2 bases from V and 9 bases from J; junction bases left unmatched: 10. The CDR3 spans 15 residues. The germline gives CDR1 SGDLS, CDR2 YYNGEE. CDR3 in DNA: TGTGCCAGCAGCGTGGACGGACAGGGCACCCGGCCCCAGCATTTT. It translates to CASSVDGQGTRPQHF.

In this sample, this clone turned up once. The gene calls are TRBV21-1 and TRBJ1-1; the table's D call of TRBD1 was not tested on the DNA. TRBV21-1 is a documented pseudogene. The CDR3 loop spans 17 amino acids. The DNA of the CDR3 is TGTGCCAGCAGCAAAGGGATCAGGGACAGAGAGAACACTGAAGCTTTCTTT. Translated, it gives CASSKGIRDRENTEAFF.

The chain carries TRBV3-1 (or the pseudogene TRBV3-2) and TRBJ1-5, with TRBD1 matching over 7 bases. The germline V gene has CDR1 LGHDT and CDR2 YNNKEL (reference sequence). V lost 1 base to trimming and J lost 6 bases; unmatched junction nucleotides: 6. This CDR3 is built from 15 residues. The CDR3 sequence: CASSQGAGTVQPQHF. The CDR3 nucleotides are TGTGCCAGCAGCCAAGGTGCCGGGACAGTTCAGCCCCAGCATTTT.

The chain combines TRBV5-1 with TRBJ1-1; 10 bases align to TRBD1. Per germline, CDR1 SGHRS and CDR2 YFSETQ. The CDR3 runs to 15 residues. Germline trimming cut 4 bases from V and 4 bases from J; bases unmatched to any gene: 7. The CDR3 DNA is TGCGCCAGCAGCCAGGACAGGGGGTTTCTCACTGAAGCTTTCTTT. Translated: CASSQDRGFLTEAFF.

The V gene is TRBV5-4, the J gene TRBJ2-7; 8 nucleotides align to TRBD1. After removal of 3 bases from V and 3 bases from J, the junction contained 8 bases not matched to a gene. This CDR3 has 15 amino acids. Germline lookup yields CDR1 SGHNT and CDR2 YYREEE (reference sequence). CDR3 sequence reads: CASSSAGTGVYEQYF. For the CDR3, the DNA is TGTGCCAGCAGCTCTGCCGGGACAGGTGTCTACGAGCAGTACTTC.

The CDR3 DNA follows: TGTGCCAGCTCATTCAACAATGAGCAGTTCTTC. Its translation is CASSFNNEQFF. The chain carries TRBV18 and TRBJ2-1; no firm D call. Trimming left V 5 bases short and J 5 bases short, with 4 bases between. This CDR3 has 11 amino acids. CDR1 and CDR2 from the germline V gene are KGHSH and LQKENI. Using reference TRBV18 and TRBJ2-1 for the parts outside the CDR3, the full variable domain is NAGVMQNPRHLVRRRGQEARLRCSPMKGHSHVYWYRQLPEEGLKFMVYLQKENIIDESGMPKERFSAEFPKEGPSILRIQQVVRGDSAAYFCASSFNNEQFFGPGTRLTVL.

V and J are TRBV15 and TRBJ2-7; D unresolved. The CDR3 sequence is 14 residues long. Between the trimmed V and J ends, which lost 1 base and 6 bases, there was a span of 13 bases. Germline-derived CDR1 and CDR2 are LNHNV and YYDKDF (reference sequence). The CDR3 region is CATSRGGQSSEQYF. CDR3 coding DNA: TGTGCCACCAGCAGAGGCGGCCAAAGTAGCGAGCAGTACTTC.

The chain employs TRBV30 and TRBJ2-6; D is possibly TRBD1 (6 bases). The CDR3 covers 16 residues. Germline CDR1 and CDR2: GTSNPN and SVGIG (reference sequence). CDR3 protein: CALSWGPSSGANVLTF. CDR3 DNA: TGTGCTTTGAGTTGGGGGCCTAGCTCTGGGGCCAACGTCCTGACTTTC. Full variable domain (missing parts from reference TRBV30 and TRBJ2-6): SQTIHQWPATLVQPVGSPLSLECTVEGTSNPNLYWYRQAAGRGLQLLFYSVGIGQISSEVPQNLSASRPQDRQFILSSKKLLLSDSGFYLCALSWGPSSGANVLTFGAGSRLTVL.

This chain uses TRBV30 with TRBJ2-3; the match to TRBD2 covers 12 bases. This CDR3 comprises 13 residues. V lost 5 bases to trimming and J lost 6 bases; unmatched junction nucleotides: 3. The germline V gene has CDR1 GTSNPN and CDR2 SVGIG (reference sequence). CDR3 sequence: CAWGTSGPDTQYF. As DNA, the CDR3 is TGTGCCTGGGGGACTAGCGGGCCGGATACGCAGTATTTT.

The V and J genes are TRBV19 and TRBJ1-2; 7 bases fit TRBD1. Germline trimming cut 4 bases from V and 4 bases from J; bases unmatched to any gene: 9. CDR1 and CDR2 (germline): LNHDA, SQIVND (reference sequence). The CDR3 extends over 15 amino acids. Here the CDR3 reads CASSKTRDRGYGYTF. CDR3 DNA sequence: TGTGCCAGTAGTAAAACCCGGGACAGAGGCTATGGCTACACCTTC.